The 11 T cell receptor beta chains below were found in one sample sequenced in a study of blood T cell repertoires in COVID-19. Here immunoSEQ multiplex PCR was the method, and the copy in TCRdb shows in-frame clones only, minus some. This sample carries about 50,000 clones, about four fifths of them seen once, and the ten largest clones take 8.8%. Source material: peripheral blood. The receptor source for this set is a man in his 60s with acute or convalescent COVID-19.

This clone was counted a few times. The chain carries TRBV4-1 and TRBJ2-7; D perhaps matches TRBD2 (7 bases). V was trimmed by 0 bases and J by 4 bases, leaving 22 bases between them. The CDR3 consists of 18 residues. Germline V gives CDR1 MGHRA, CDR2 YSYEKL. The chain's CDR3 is CASSQEMARGGNAYEQYF. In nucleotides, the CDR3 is TGCGCCAGCAGCCAAGAAATGGCGAGGGGGGGTAATGCGTACGAGCAGTACTTC.

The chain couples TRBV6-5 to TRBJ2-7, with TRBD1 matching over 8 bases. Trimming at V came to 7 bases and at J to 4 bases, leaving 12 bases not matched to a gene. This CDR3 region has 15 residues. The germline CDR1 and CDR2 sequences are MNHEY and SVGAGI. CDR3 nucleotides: TGTGCCAGCAACCCGGGGACAGGATACTTGTACGAGCAGTACTTC. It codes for CASNPGTGYLYEQYF.

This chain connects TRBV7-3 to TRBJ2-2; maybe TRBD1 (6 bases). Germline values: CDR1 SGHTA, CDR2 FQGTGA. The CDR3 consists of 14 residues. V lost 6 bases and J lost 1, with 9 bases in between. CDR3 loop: CASRSGQNTGELFF. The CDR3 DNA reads TGTGCCAGCAGATCGGGACAGAACACCGGGGAGCTGTTTTTT.

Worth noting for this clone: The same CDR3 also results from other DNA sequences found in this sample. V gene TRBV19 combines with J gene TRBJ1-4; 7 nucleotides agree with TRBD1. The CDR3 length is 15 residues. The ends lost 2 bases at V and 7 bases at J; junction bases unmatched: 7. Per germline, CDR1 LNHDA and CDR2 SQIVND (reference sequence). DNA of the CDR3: TGTGCCAGTAGTATATACGGGACAGTTGGTGAAAAACTGTTTTTT. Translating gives CASSIYGTVGEKLFF.

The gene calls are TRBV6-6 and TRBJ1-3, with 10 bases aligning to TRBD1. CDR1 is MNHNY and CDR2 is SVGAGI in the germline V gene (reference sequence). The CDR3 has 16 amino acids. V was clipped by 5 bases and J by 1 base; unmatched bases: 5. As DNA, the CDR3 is TGTGCCAGCAGTCCCCGGGACAGGGGATCTGGAAACACCATATATTTT. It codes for CASSPRDRGSGNTIYF.

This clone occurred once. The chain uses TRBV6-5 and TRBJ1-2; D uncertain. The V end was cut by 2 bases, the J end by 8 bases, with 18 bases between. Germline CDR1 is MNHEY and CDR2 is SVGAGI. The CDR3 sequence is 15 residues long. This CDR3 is CASSYDNSLLWGYTF. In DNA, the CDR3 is TGTGCCAGCAGTTACGACAACAGTCTATTATGGGGCTACACCTTC.

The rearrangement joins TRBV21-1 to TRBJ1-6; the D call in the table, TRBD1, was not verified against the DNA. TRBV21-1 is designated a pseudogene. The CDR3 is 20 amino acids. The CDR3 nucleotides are TGTGCCAGCAGCAAAACTAGGGACAGGGGAATGAGGAACTATAATTCACCCCTCCACTTT. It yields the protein CASSKTRDRGMRNYNSPLHF.

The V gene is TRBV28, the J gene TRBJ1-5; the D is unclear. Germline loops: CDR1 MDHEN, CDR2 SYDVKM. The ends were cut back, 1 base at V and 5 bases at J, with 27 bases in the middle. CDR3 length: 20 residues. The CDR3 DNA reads TGTGCCAGCAGTTTATATGATTTAATAGGTAGCAGATTTACGGATCAGCCCCAGCATTTT. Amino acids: CASSLYDLIGSRFTDQPQHF.

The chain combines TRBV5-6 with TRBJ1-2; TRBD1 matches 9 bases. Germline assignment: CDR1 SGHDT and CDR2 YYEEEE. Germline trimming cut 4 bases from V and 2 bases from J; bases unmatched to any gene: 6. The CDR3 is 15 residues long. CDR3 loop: CASSAGQGSNYGYTF. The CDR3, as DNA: TGTGCCAGCAGCGCCGGACAGGGGAGCAACTATGGCTACACCTTC.

CDR3 residues: CASSRVVGHFNTEAFF. For the CDR3, the DNA is TGCGCCAGCAGCCGCGTCGTAGGACATTTTAACACTGAAGCTTTCTTT. The chain recombines TRBV4-1 with TRBJ1-1, with a tentative D call TRBD1 (5 bases). V was clipped by 4 bases and J by 2 bases, with 17 bases between them. Germline V gene sequence: CDR1 MGHRA, CDR2 YSYEKL. The CDR3 totals 16 residues.

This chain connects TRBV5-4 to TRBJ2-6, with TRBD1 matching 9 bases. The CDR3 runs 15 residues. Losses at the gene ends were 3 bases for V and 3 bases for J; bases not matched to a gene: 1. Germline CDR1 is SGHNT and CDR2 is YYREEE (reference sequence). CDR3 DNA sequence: TGTGCCAGCAGCTGGACAGGGGATGGGGCCAACGTCCTGACTTTC. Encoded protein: CASSWTGDGANVLTF.